A single sample is the source of the 30 T cell receptor beta chains below, sequenced in a study of beta chain features in type 1 diabetes (dated by TCRdb to 2017 to 2018). Results and caveats for the whole study, not just this receptor: In all four CD4+ subsets, TCRB CDR3 length was moderately but significantly shorter in type 1 diabetes patients.

No antigen has been identified for these receptors. Library preparation was by the immunoSEQ multiplex PCR assay. All of the isolated RNA was reverse transcribed with the High Capacity cDNA Reverse Transcription Kit, so expressed TCRB transcripts were sequenced. The clones in this table, taken by TCRdb from immuneACCESS, are in-frame only. Not every clone is retained; where verified, under half of the shortfall comes from an unresolved V gene, and the cause of the rest is unknown. The sample data list around 250,000 clones, and around 20% of these were observed just once. The ten biggest clones cover 0.028% of the sample. The material sequenced was naive CD4+ T cells from blood. The cell subset or site label here, explained by the study, means: true naive CD4+ T cells. All receptors come from a woman between 40 and 50 years old with type 1 diabetes.

This clone was detected only a few times. The V call is TRBV18, the J call TRBJ1-4; D not resolved. Trimming stripped 2 bases from V and 8 bases from J, with 12 bases between. The CDR3 loop spans 14 amino acids. Germline values: CDR1 KGHSH, CDR2 LQKENI. CDR3 loop: CASSPGTGEEKLFF. Here the CDR3 DNA reads TGTGCCAGCTCACCAGGTACTGGGGAGGAAAAACTGTTTTTT.

A few counts support this clone. The rearrangement links TRBV5-1 to TRBJ2-7, with D possibly being TRBD2 (5 bases). The V gene lost 0 bases and the J gene lost 1 base, with 8 bases spanning the gap. The CDR3 length is 14 residues. From germline, CDR1 is SGHRS and CDR2 YFSETQ. The CDR3 DNA reads TGCGCCAGCAGCTTGGCGAGCGGTTCCTACGAGCAGTACTTC. The encoded protein is CASSLASGSYEQYF.

The chain is built from TRBV19 and TRBJ1-2, with TRBD1 matching 9 bases. V dropped 7 bases and J dropped 14; count of bases not matched to a gene: 20. Germline V gives CDR1 LNHDA, CDR2 SQIVND (reference sequence). The CDR3 is 15 amino acids. The CDR3 DNA is TGTGCCAGTACCTTATTGTCGGGATGGACAGGGGAGAAAACCTTC. It is translated as CASTLLSGWTGEKTF.

This chain uses TRBV4-1 with TRBJ2-3; weak D call: TRBD1 (6 bases). The CDR3 runs 15 residues. With 4 bases removed from V and 2 bases from J, the gap between germline ends came to 13 bases. Germline CDR1 is MGHRA and CDR2 is YSYEKL. Here the CDR3 reads CASSPRTEDTDTQYF. In nucleotides, the CDR3 is TGCGCCAGCAGCCCTCGGACAGAGGACACAGATACGCAGTATTTT.

This clone was counted only a few times. In nucleotides, the CDR3 is TGTGCCAGCAGCTTTACAGAGAACACTGAAGCTTTCTTT. It specifies CASSFTENTEAFF. The chain combines TRBV7-2 with TRBJ1-1; no reliable D call. Germline V gene data show CDR1 as SGHTA and CDR2 as FQGNSA. The CDR3 loop spans 13 amino acids. V gave up 3 bases and J gave up 1 base, with 6 bases separating them.

This clone turned up a few times. The chain has TRBV29-1 and TRBJ2-6; D is undetermined. This CDR3 has 12 residues. Trimming pared 6 bases from V and 1 base from J, leaving 4 bases between. Germline loops: CDR1 SQVTM, CDR2 ANQGSEA. Here the CDR3 reads CSVPSGANVLTF. The CDR3 region has the DNA TGCAGCGTCCCGTCTGGGGCCAACGTCCTGACTTTC. Complete variable domain (other parts from reference TRBV29-1 and TRBJ2-6): SAVISQKPSRDICQRGTSLTIQCQVDSQVTMMFWYRQQPGQSLTLIATANQGSEATYESGFVIDKFPISRPNLTFSTLTVSNMSPEDSSIYLCSVPSGANVLTFGAGSRLTVL.

In this sample, this clone turned up a few times. V usage is TRBV28 and J usage is TRBJ1-2; 7 bases map to TRBD1. Per the germline V gene, CDR1 is MDHEN and CDR2 is SYDVKM. CDR3 length: 15 amino acids. The V segment lost 7 bases and the J segment 8 bases; nucleotides outside the gene matches: 16. In nucleotides, the CDR3 is TGTGCCAGCACCTCCGGGACAGTAATTCCGGGGGGCTACACCTTC. Translation: CASTSGTVIPGGYTF.

The CDR3 nucleotides read TGCAGCGTTGAAGAAGCGGTGAACACTGAAGCTTTCTTT. Its protein is CSVEEAVNTEAFF. The chain has TRBV29-1 and TRBJ1-1; D is unclear. In germline, CDR1 is SQVTM, CDR2 ANQGSEA. The germline V and J ends were trimmed by 0 bases and 0 bases, with 5 bases remaining between them. This CDR3 is built from 13 residues. Drawing the rest from reference TRBV29-1 and TRBJ1-1, the complete variable domain is SAVISQKPSRDICQRGTSLTIQCQVDSQVTMMFWYRQQPGQSLTLIATANQGSEATYESGFVIDKFPISRPNLTFSTLTVSNMSPEDSSIYLCSVEEAVNTEAFFGQGTRLTVV.

This clone turned up a few times. The chain carries TRBV11-2 and TRBJ2-1; no clear D gene. V was pared by 2 bases and J by 12 bases, with 8 bases between. The CDR3 covers 11 residues. CDR1 is SGHAT and CDR2 is FQNNGV in the germline V gene. CDR3 in amino acids: CASSLFSVQFF. CDR3 sequence (DNA): TGTGCCAGCAGCTTATTCTCTGTGCAGTTCTTC. Combining the CDR3 with reference TRBV11-2 and TRBJ2-1 gives the whole variable domain EAGVAQSPRYKIIEKRQSVAFWCNPISGHATLYWYQQILGQGPKLLIQFQNNGVVDDSQLPKDRFSAERLKGVDSTLKIQPAKLEDSAVYLCASSLFSVQFFGPGTRLTVL.

This clone was found a few times. V and J are TRBV23-1 and TRBJ2-7, with D tentatively TRBD2 (6 bases). TRBV23-1 is designated an ORF whose function remains uncertain. Between the trimmed V and J ends, which lost 11 bases and 3 bases, there was a span of 14 bases. The CDR3 is 12 amino acids. The CDR3 loop is CAPPGLFYEQYF. CDR3 coding DNA: TGCGCCCCTCCGGGACTTTTCTACGAGCAGTACTTC.

The chain links TRBV5-4 to TRBJ1-4; D perhaps matches TRBD1 (5 bases). The CDR3 covers 16 residues. Germline CDR1 reads SGHNT; CDR2 reads YYREEE (reference sequence). V was shortened by 4 bases and J by 5 bases, with 18 bases between the two germline ends. CDR3 loop: CASSRDLTAVNEKLFF. DNA for the CDR3: TGTGCCAGCAGCCGTGATCTGACAGCCGTAAATGAAAAACTGTTTTTT.

This clone has just a few counts. The J gene is TRBJ2-2, the V gene TRBV4-3, with 10 bases that match TRBD2. The trim removed 3 bases at V and 5 bases at J, leaving 6 bases unmatched. The CDR3 spans 16 residues. The germline V gene has CDR1 LGHNA and CDR2 YSLEER. The CDR3 region has the DNA TGCGCCAGCAGCCAGGCTCCTAGCGGGAGAACCGGGGAGCTGTTTTTT. Amino acids: CASSQAPSGRTGELFF.

This clone came up a few times. The chain links TRBV14 to TRBJ2-3, with 7 positions matching TRBD2. Germline V lookup: CDR1 SGHDN, CDR2 FVKESK. The ends lost 1 base at V and 4 bases at J; junction bases unmatched: 5. This CDR3 is 15 amino acids long. The CDR3 DNA follows: TGTGCCAGCAGCCAAGTGCGCGGGGGTCCAGATACGCAGTATTTT. Its protein product is CASSQVRGGPDTQYF.

The chain has TRBV9 and TRBJ1-2; 7 positions match TRBD1. V gave up 2 bases and J gave up 4 bases; unmatched junction bases: 8. Germline V gene sequence: CDR1 SGDLS, CDR2 YYNGEE. This CDR3 is 15 amino acids long. The CDR3 loop reads CASSVTQGTAYGYTF. CDR3 coding DNA: TGTGCCAGCAGCGTTACCCAGGGGACAGCCTATGGCTACACCTTC. The full variable domain, completed using reference TRBV9 and TRBJ1-2, is DSGVTQTPKHLITATGQRVTLRCSPRSGDLSVYWYQQSLDQGLQFLIQYYNGEERAKGNILERFSAQQFPDLHSELNLSSLELGDSALYFCASSVTQGTAYGYTFGSGTRLTVV.

This clone was detected only once. The V gene is TRBV28, the J gene TRBJ1-5; tentative D call: TRBD1 (5 bases). Looked up from germline, CDR1 is MDHEN and CDR2 is SYDVKM. The CDR3 loop spans 14 amino acids. V was cut by 6 bases and J by 1 base, with 10 bases left in between. CDR3 in amino acids: CASSRVSSNQPQHF. CDR3 in DNA: TGTGCCAGCAGCAGGGTATCGAGCAATCAGCCCCAGCATTTT.

The sample holds a few counts of this clone. The chain couples TRBV28 to TRBJ1-1; the D is unclear. Trimming removed 7 bases at V and 1 base at J, with 13 bases between. CDR1 is MDHEN and CDR2 is SYDVKM in the germline V gene. The CDR3 extends over 14 amino acids. The CDR3 DNA reads as TGTGCCAGCACCCGCCCCCCAGAGAACACTGAAGCTTTCTTT. Protein sequence: CASTRPPENTEAFF.

The V and J genes are TRBV6-5 and TRBJ1-6; 8 bases are shared with TRBD1. The germline V gene has CDR1 MNHEY and CDR2 SVGAGI. This CDR3 has 16 residues. After removal of 0 bases from V and 7 bases from J, the junction contained 5 bases not matched to a gene. The CDR3 coding sequence is TGTGCCAGCAGTTACTCTGGGACAGGAAGGAATTCACCCCTCCACTTT. This translates into CASSYSGTGRNSPLHF.

This clone came up a few times. V is TRBV5-1 and J is TRBJ2-7, with a weak D call TRBD1 (6 bases). Per the germline V gene, CDR1 is SGHRS and CDR2 is YFSETQ. The CDR3 contains 16 residues. Trimming removed 0 bases at V and 1 base at J, with 14 bases between. CDR3 residues: CASSLAGAGASYEQYF. DNA of the CDR3: TGCGCCAGCAGCTTGGCCGGTGCAGGGGCTTCCTACGAGCAGTACTTC.

This chain connects TRBV4-3 to TRBJ2-6; no reliable D call. This CDR3 is built from 14 residues. Trimming cost V 2 bases and J 0 bases, with 2 bases left between them. In germline, CDR1 is LGHNA, CDR2 YSLEER. CDR3 protein: CASSQYSGANVLTF. As DNA, the CDR3 is TGCGCCAGCAGCCAATACTCTGGGGCCAACGTCCTGACTTTC.

The chain recombines TRBV7-3 with TRBJ2-1; a weak D match, TRBD1 (5 bases). V was trimmed by 1 base and J by 4 bases, leaving 11 bases between them. In germline, CDR1 is SGHTA, CDR2 FQGTGA. The CDR3 contains 15 residues. CDR3 nucleotides: TGTGCCAGCAGCTTAATGGGGCCCGCGTACAATGAGCAGTTCTTC. It translates to CASSLMGPAYNEQFF.

This rearrangement joins TRBV6-1 to TRBJ2-7; TRBD1 agrees at 7 bases. V gave up 7 bases and J gave up 1 base; unmatched junction bases: 7. Germline CDR1 is MNHNS and CDR2 is SASEGT. The CDR3 is 14 amino acids. In DNA form, the CDR3 reads TGTGCCAGCACCTACGGACAGGCGTCCTACGAGCAGTACTTC. Its protein is CASTYGQASYEQYF.

There are a few counts of this clone. Other DNA sequences from this sample encode an identical CDR3 as well. J is TRBJ2-1 and V is TRBV18, with 10 bases identical to TRBD1. Germline V gene sequence: CDR1 KGHSH, CDR2 LQKENI. The V and J ends lost 3 bases and 1 base, in that order; junction bases with no gene match: 0. This CDR3 contains 15 residues. The CDR3 is CASSPGQGSYNEQFF. The CDR3 DNA follows: TGTGCCAGCTCACCGGGACAGGGGTCCTACAATGAGCAGTTCTTC.

The rearrangement links TRBV30 to TRBJ2-5, with D maybe TRBD2 (5 bases). V lost 4 bases to trimming and J lost 7 bases, with 16 bases between them. CDR1 and CDR2 (germline): GTSNPN, SVGIG (reference sequence). This CDR3 comprises 13 residues. The CDR3 sequence is CAWTPGARGTQYF. CDR3 in DNA: TGTGCCTGGACCCCTGGCGCCCGGGGGACCCAGTACTTC.

This rearrangement joins TRBV11-2 to TRBJ2-1; D is unclear. V was trimmed by 1 base and J by 5 bases, leaving 6 bases between them. CDR3 length equals 13 residues. CDR1 is SGHAT, CDR2 FQNNGV, per germline. The CDR3 loop is CASSLGQNNEQFF. The DNA of the CDR3 is TGTGCCAGCAGCTTAGGACAAAACAATGAGCAGTTCTTC.

This clone showed up just a few times. This chain links TRBV7-2 with TRBJ2-5; D call uncertain. The CDR3 loop spans 13 amino acids. V was shortened by 4 bases and J by 5 bases, with 11 bases between the two germline ends. The germline gives CDR1 SGHTA, CDR2 FQGNSA. The CDR3: CASSYLSRETQYF. The DNA of the CDR3 is TGTGCCAGCAGCTATCTAAGCAGGGAGACCCAGTACTTC.

This clone was observed a handful of times. The chain is built from TRBV15 and TRBJ1-1; 8 bases fit TRBD1. The CDR3 loop spans 13 amino acids. Germline CDR1 is LNHNV and CDR2 is YYDKDF (reference sequence). V shed 3 bases, J shed 6 bases, and the junction held 3 bases outside the gene matches. CDR3 nucleotide sequence: TGTGCCACCAGCAGCGGACAGGGCTCTGAAGCTTTCTTT. Translated, it gives CATSSGQGSEAFF.

The V call is TRBV9, the J call TRBJ1-1, with 8 positions matching TRBD1. The CDR3 totals 14 residues. In germline, CDR1 is SGDLS, CDR2 YYNGEE. J gave up 1 base and V 5 bases, and 4 bases lay outside the gene matches. This CDR3 is CASSTTGGNTEAFF. The CDR3 DNA reads TGTGCCAGCAGTACCACAGGGGGGAACACTGAAGCTTTCTTT.

V is TRBV23-1 and J is TRBJ1-6; D gene unclear. TRBV23-1 is an open reading frame whose function is uncertain. This CDR3 has 19 residues. V was shortened by 0 bases and J by 7 bases, with 22 bases between the two germline ends. The CDR3 DNA is TGCGCCAGCAGTCAATCAGATGGAGAGTGGGTCAGAGCCAATTCACCCCTCCACTTT. Protein sequence: CASSQSDGEWVRANSPLHF.

The chain couples TRBV29-1 to TRBJ1-1; D uncertain. Germline CDR1 SQVTM, CDR2 ANQGSEA. The CDR3 extends over 14 amino acids. V gave up 4 bases and J gave up 5 bases, with 17 bases separating them. In DNA form, the CDR3 reads TGCAGCGTTGGAAATCGGGGAAGGGAGACTGAAGCTTTCTTT. This sequence encodes CSVGNRGRETEAFF.

This clone was recorded a few times. This sequence joins TRBV10-3 and TRBJ2-1; D possibly corresponds to TRBD2 (5 bases). The CDR3 runs 11 residues. Trimming removed 10 bases from V and 6 bases from J, with 10 bases in between. Germline V gives CDR1 ENHRY, CDR2 SYGVKD. This CDR3 reads CATLGSNEQFF. The CDR3, as DNA: TGTGCCACCCTAGGGAGCAATGAGCAGTTCTTC.